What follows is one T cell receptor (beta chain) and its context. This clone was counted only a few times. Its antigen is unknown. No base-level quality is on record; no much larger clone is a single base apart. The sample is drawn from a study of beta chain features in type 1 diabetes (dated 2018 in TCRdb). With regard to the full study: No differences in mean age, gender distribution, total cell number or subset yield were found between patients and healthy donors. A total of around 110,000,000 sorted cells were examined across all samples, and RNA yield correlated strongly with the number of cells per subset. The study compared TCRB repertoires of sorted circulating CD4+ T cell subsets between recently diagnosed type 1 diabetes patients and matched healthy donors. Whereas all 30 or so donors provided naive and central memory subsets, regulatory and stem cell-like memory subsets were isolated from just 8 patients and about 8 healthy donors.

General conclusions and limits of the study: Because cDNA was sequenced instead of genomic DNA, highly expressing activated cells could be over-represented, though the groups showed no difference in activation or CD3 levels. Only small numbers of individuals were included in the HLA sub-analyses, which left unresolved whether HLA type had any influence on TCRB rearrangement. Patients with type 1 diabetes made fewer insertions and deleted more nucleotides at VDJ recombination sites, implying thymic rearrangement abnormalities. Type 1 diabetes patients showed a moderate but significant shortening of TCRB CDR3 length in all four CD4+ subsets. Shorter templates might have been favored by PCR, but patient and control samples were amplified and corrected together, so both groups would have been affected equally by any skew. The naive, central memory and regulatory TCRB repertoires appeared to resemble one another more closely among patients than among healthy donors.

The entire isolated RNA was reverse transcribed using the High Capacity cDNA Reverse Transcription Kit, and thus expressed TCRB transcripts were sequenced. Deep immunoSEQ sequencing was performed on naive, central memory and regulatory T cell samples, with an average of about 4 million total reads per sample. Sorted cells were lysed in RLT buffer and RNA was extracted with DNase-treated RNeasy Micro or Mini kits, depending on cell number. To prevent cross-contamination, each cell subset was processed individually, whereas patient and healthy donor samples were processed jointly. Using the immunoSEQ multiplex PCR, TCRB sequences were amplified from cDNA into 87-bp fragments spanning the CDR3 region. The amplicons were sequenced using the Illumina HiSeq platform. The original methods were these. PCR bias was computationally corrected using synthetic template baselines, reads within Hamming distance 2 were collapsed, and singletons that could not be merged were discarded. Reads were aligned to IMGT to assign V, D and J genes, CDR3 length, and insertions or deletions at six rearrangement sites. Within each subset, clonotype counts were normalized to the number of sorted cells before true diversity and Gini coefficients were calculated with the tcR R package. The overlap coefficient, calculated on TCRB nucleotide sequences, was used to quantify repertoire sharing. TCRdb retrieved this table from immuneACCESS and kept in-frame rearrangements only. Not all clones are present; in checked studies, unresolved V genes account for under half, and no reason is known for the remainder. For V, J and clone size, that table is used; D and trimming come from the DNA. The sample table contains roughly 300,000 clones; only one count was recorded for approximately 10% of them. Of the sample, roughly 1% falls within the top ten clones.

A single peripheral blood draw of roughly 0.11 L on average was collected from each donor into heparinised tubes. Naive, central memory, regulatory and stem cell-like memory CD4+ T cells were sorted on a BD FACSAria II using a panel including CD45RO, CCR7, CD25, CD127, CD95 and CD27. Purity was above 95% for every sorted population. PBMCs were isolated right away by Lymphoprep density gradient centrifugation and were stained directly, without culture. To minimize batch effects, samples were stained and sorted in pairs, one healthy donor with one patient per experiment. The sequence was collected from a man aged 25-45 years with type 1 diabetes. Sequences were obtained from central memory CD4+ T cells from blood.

The bases are TGTGCCAGCAGCCTCCAGCCGGGATCCTACGAGCAGTACTTC. This is translated as CASSLQPGSYEQYF. This chain is built from TRBV14 and TRBJ2-7; a tentative D call is TRBD2 (5 bases match). According to the germline V gene, CDR1 reads SGHDN and CDR2 reads FVKESK. The CDR3 starts with the cysteine, ends with the phenylalanine, and has 14 residues. Left in the record is the CDR3 DNA by itself, 42 bases read in frame from the first base. V lost 4 bases and J lost 1 base; the stretch between them is 11 bases long.